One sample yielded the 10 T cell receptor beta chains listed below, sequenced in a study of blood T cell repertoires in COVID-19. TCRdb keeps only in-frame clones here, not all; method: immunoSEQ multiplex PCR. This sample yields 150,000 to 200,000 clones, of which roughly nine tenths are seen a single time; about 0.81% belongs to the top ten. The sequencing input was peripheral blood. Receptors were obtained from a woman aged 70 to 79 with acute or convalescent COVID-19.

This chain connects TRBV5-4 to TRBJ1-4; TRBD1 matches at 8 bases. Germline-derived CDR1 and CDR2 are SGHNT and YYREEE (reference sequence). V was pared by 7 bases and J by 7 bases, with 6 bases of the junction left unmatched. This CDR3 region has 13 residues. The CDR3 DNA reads TGTGCCAGCGGTCGACAGGGGATTGAAAAACTGTTTTTT. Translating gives CASGRQGIEKLFF.

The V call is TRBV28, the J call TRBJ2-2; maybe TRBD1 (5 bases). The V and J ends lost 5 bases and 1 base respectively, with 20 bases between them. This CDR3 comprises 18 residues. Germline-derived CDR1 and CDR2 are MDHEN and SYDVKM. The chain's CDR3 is CASSHSGLRQLNTGELFF. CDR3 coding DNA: TGTGCCAGCAGTCACTCCGGATTGCGACAGCTGAACACCGGGGAGCTGTTTTTT.

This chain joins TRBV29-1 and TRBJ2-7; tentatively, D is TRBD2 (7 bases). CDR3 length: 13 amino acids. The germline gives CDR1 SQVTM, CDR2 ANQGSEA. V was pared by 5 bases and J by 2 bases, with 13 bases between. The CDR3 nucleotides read TGCAGCGTTCGGGGGGCGATCACCTACGAGCAGTACTTC. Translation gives CSVRGAITYEQYF.

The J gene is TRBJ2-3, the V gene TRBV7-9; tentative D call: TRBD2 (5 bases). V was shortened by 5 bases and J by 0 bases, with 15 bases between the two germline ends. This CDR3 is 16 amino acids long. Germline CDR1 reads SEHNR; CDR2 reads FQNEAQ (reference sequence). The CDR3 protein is CASSQQSGLSTDTQYF. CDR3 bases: TGTGCCAGCAGCCAGCAGTCAGGACTTAGCACAGATACGCAGTATTTT.

The CDR3 nucleotides are TGTGCCAGCAGTCCCCCGGGACACGGATCCTACGAGCAGTACTTC. Encoded protein: CASSPPGHGSYEQYF. The rearrangement uses TRBV28 and TRBJ2-7, with D perhaps matching TRBD1 (6 bases). The CDR3 contains 15 residues. V was clipped by 5 bases and J by 1 base, with 15 bases between them. Germline V gene data show CDR1 as MDHEN and CDR2 as SYDVKM.

The CDR3 here is CASRGQGAREQYF. Here the CDR3 DNA reads TGTGCCAGCAGGGGACAGGGGGCGCGGGAGCAGTACTTC. J is TRBJ2-7 and V is TRBV3-1 (or the pseudogene TRBV3-2); 12 positions match TRBD1. V lost 6 bases to trimming and J lost 7 bases; unmatched junction nucleotides: 4. CDR3 length: 13 residues. Germline CDR1 is LGHDT and CDR2 is YNNKEL (reference sequence).

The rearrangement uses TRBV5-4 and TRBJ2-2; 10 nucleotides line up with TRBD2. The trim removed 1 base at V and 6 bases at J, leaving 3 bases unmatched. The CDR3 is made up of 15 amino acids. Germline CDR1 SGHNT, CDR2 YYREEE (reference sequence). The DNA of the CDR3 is TGTGCCAGCAGCTTGACGGGACTAGCGTCCGGGGAGCTGTTTTTT. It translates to CASSLTGLASGELFF.

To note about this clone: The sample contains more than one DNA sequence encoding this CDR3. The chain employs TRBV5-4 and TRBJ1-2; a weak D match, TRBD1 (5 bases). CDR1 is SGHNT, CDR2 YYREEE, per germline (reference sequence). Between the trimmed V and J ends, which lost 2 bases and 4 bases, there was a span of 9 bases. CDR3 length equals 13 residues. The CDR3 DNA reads TGTGCCAGCAGCTTAGGGGAGGCCTATGGCTACACCTTC. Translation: CASSLGEAYGYTF.

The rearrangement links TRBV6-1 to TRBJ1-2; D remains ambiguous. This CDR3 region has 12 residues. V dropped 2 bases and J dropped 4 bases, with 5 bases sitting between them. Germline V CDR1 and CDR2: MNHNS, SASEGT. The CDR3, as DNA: TGTGCCAGCAGTGAAAGAGGCTATGGCTACACCTTC. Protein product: CASSERGYGYTF.

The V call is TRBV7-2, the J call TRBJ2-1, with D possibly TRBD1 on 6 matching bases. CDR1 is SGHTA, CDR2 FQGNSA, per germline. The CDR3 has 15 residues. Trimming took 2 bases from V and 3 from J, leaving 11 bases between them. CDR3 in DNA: TGTGCCAGCAGCTTAAGCCAGGGGTTCTACAATGAGCAGTTCTTC. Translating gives CASSLSQGFYNEQFF.